This TCR beta chain was captured in a study of T cell repertoires in cytomegalovirus infection (dated by TCRdb to between 2018 and 2021). Context from the whole study: Alongside well-studied HLA-B-restricted epitopes, the peptide stimulations were aimed at recently identified HLA-C-restricted CMV epitopes, whose presentation resists viral immunomodulation. The HLA type of each donor mattered for the analysis, because public TCR beta signatures pointed to carriage of CMV infection along with the matching HLA type. What the work shows at the level of the full study, not this receptor alone: In the ex vivo response, HLA-C-restricted CMV-specific TCR beta clonotypes were dominant, and in two of eight donors the single most frequent clonotype came from this HLA-C-restricted group. Cumulative frequency of public TCR beta family members discriminated carriers of CMV infection plus the relevant HLA type in this cohort and an independent approximately 400-donor cohort.

The instrument was an Illumina HiSeq 1500. The raw public data were reprocessed by TCRdb itself: fastp quality trimming at Q25, MiXCR clonotype calling, in-frame beta chains only. Entries that share a CDR3 protein sequence are merged under the most common genes and DNA. For this sample there are about a million distinct CDR3 sequences; 25% to 40% appear just once. The ten largest clones add up to around an eighth of the sample. This specimen's treatment or condition label, interpreted: in vitro stimulation with specific CMV peptide epitopes to enrich CMV-specific T cells. A word on this clonotype: It has no known antigen specificity. Per-nucleotide qualities are absent, and no much larger clonotype sits a single base away.

Trimming removed 3 bases from V and 3 bases from J, leaving 5 bases between the germline ends. Based on the germline V gene (reference sequence), the CDR1 and CDR2 sequences are MNHEY and SMNVEV. From its cysteine to its phenylalanine, the CDR3 spans 13 amino acids. Solely the CDR3 DNA is kept, with 39 bases framed from the first base. The sequence is built from TRBV27 and TRBJ1-4, with the D gene not confidently named. Sample: cultured CD8+ T cells from PBMCs, taken from culture after CMV antigen stimulation. This TCR was recovered from a human donor in good health (CMV status not recorded). Some clones in this sample may be carry-over from other donors' samples. The CDR3 protein sequence reads: CASSFFPNEKLFF. The sequenced DNA: TGTGCCAGCAGTTTTTTTCCTAATGAAAAACTGTTTTTT.